This T cell receptor beta chain was recovered during a study of blood T cell repertoires in COVID-19. Study-wide context: Researchers got acute and convalescent COVID-19 samples from the United States, Italy and Spain. PBMCs, B-cell-depleted T cells, or T cells were the source of the cDNA or gDNA that made up the material.

After removal of 6 bases from V and 1 base from J, the junction contained 10 bases not matched to a gene. In germline, CDR1 is LGHDT, CDR2 YNNKEL (reference sequence). CDR3 length: 17 amino acids. Source study methods: Amplification with reference gene primers provided the estimates of nucleated cell counts. Here immunoSEQ multiplex PCR was the method, and the copy in TCRdb shows in-frame clones only, minus some. V, J and clone size are those of that table, while D and trimming were read from the DNA. The profile shows about 39,000 clones, roughly 76% of them singletons. This chain links TRBV3-1 (or the pseudogene TRBV3-2) with TRBJ1-1, with 11 positions matching TRBD1. Specimen: peripheral blood. This TCR was recovered from an older man with active or convalescent COVID-19. The CDR3 nucleotides are TGTGCCAGCAGGCCGGGACAGGGGGGATTTTGGAACACTGAAGCTTTCTTT. Translation: CASRPGQGGFWNTEAFF.